The clone carrying this T cell receptor beta chain came up once. The antigen is unknown. The CDR3 runs 14 residues. V lost 6 bases to trimming and J lost 0 bases, with 12 bases between them. CDR1 MDHEN and CDR2 SYDVKM come from the germline V gene. This sample is drawn from a study of cytomegalovirus exposure and HLA in healthy donors. With 60 Vbeta and 13 Jbeta primers, the PCR was carried out. Produced via immunoSEQ multiplex PCR; TCRdb's table is partial and in-frame only. This sample yields 210,000 or so clones, of which 80% to 90% are seen a single time; approximately 0.24% belongs to the top ten. Findings and limits, study-wide: A later analysis reported that several of the most significant clusters appeared to be linked to common viral pathogens, among them Epstein-Barr virus.

Sequenced: PBMCs. This chain connects TRBV28 to TRBJ2-7; D not certain. This TCR came from a girl aged 2-10 years in good health and CMV-seronegative. Here the CDR3 DNA reads TGTGCCAGCAGATCCAGGCCCCCCTCCTACGAGCAGTACTTC. This codes for CASRSRPPSYEQYF.